A single sample gave rise to the 30 T cell receptor beta chains below, sequenced in a study of OX40 agonist ivuxolimab in advanced cancers. The protocol used for the library was the immunoSEQ multiplex PCR assay. This immuneACCESS table, as held by TCRdb, lists in-frame sequences with V and J called but not all clones. Of the missing ones, under half trace to an unresolved V gene in checked studies; the others have no known cause. Recorded for this sample are some 42,000 clones; roughly four fifths of them occurred a single time. The leading ten clones occupy 2.5% to 3% of the sample. The sample here was CD4+ or CD8+ T cells sorted from blood, taken in a trial of the OX40 agonist ivuxolimab. The receptor source for this set is an adult with an advanced solid tumor such as melanoma, head and neck, liver or kidney cancer.

This chain connects TRBV30 to TRBJ1-5; D is undetermined. V gave up 3 bases and J gave up 7 bases, with 16 bases separating them. CDR1 and CDR2 (germline): GTSNPN, SVGIG (reference sequence). This CDR3 is built from 14 residues. This CDR3 reads CAWSATQVGQPQHF. In DNA, the CDR3 is TGTGCCTGGAGCGCCACCCAGGTCGGGCAGCCCCAGCATTTT. The full variable domain, completed using reference TRBV30 and TRBJ1-5, is SQTIHQWPATLVQPVGSPLSLECTVEGTSNPNLYWYRQAAGRGLQLLFYSVGIGQISSEVPQNLSASRPQDRQFILSSKKLLLSDSGFYLCAWSATQVGQPQHFGDGTRLSIL.

The gene calls are TRBV27 and TRBJ2-7; tentative D call: TRBD2 (6 bases). The V gene lost 6 bases and the J gene lost 4 bases, with 16 bases spanning the gap. This CDR3 comprises 14 residues. CDR1 is MNHEY, CDR2 SMNVEV, per germline (reference sequence). The CDR3 sequence: CASSPRLGRYEQYF. The CDR3, as DNA: TGTGCCAGCAGCCCTCGGCTAGGGAGGTACGAGCAGTACTTC.

The chain is built from TRBV19 and TRBJ2-1; maybe TRBD1 (5 bases). This CDR3 comprises 17 residues. Deletions cut 4 bases from V and 5 bases from J, with 21 bases between. Per the germline V gene, CDR1 is LNHDA and CDR2 is SQIVND (reference sequence). The CDR3 is CASSKGVYRTSNNEQFF. DNA of the CDR3: TGTGCCAGTAGTAAAGGGGTATATCGGACATCGAACAATGAGCAGTTCTTC.

V gene TRBV28 combines with J gene TRBJ2-1; possibly TRBD2 for D (6 bases). This CDR3 contains 12 residues. V was shortened by 3 bases and J by 6 bases, with 6 bases between the two germline ends. Germline lookup yields CDR1 MDHEN and CDR2 SYDVKM. CDR3 DNA: TGTGCCAGCAGTTTGACTAGCAATGAGCAGTTCTTC. Translation: CASSLTSNEQFF.

The chain couples TRBV5-5 to TRBJ2-1; maybe TRBD1 (6 bases). The CDR3 loop spans 15 amino acids. Per germline, CDR1 SGHKS and CDR2 YYEKEE (reference sequence). V shed 4 bases and J shed 3 bases, with 14 bases lying between them. This CDR3 reads CASSPVEGHYNEQFF. Written as DNA, the CDR3 is TGTGCCAGCAGCCCTGTCGAGGGACACTACAATGAGCAGTTCTTC.

The chain is built from TRBV5-1 and TRBJ2-5, with unresolved D. Germline values: CDR1 SGHRS, CDR2 YFSETQ. This CDR3 contains 14 residues. V gave up 3 bases and J gave up 0 bases, with 9 bases separating them. CDR3 sequence: CASSSFWDQETQYF. As DNA, the CDR3 is TGCGCCAGCAGCTCCTTTTGGGACCAAGAGACCCAGTACTTC.

This clone has a single count. The genes are TRBV5-4 and TRBJ2-1; D is unclear. Per the germline V gene, CDR1 is SGHNT and CDR2 is YYREEE (reference sequence). The CDR3 is made up of 15 amino acids. Trimming stripped 0 bases from V and 0 bases from J, with 7 bases between. CDR3 DNA sequence: TGTGCCAGCAGCTTGGCACTGAGCTCCTACAATGAGCAGTTCTTC. It encodes CASSLALSSYNEQFF.

V usage is TRBV2 and J usage is TRBJ1-2; TRBD1 agrees at 7 bases. Looked up from germline, CDR1 is SNHLY and CDR2 is FYNNEI. The CDR3 consists of 14 residues. J gave up 5 bases and V 4 bases, and 7 bases lay outside the gene matches. For the CDR3, the DNA is TGTGCCAGCAGTGCCCAAGGGACAGAGTATGGCTACACCTTC. This encodes CASSAQGTEYGYTF.

The J gene is TRBJ1-3, the V gene TRBV4-3, with D possibly being TRBD1 (5 bases). The CDR3 is made up of 16 amino acids. V lost 4 bases and J 4 bases, leaving 17 bases between the germline ends. CDR1 and CDR2 (germline): LGHNA, YSLEER. The CDR3 nucleotides are TGCGCCAGCAGCCTAGACCCCCAGGGTGGAGGAAACACCATATATTTT. This translates into CASSLDPQGGGNTIYF.

The chain recombines TRBV7-8 with TRBJ2-7; 9 positions agree with TRBD1. Germline V gene data show CDR1 as SGHVS and CDR2 as FQNEAQ. The CDR3 runs 13 residues. V gave up 4 bases and J gave up 6 bases; unmatched junction bases: 4. The CDR3 region is CASSSGQGGEQYV. For the CDR3, the DNA is TGTGCCAGCAGCTCGGGACAGGGCGGCGAGCAGTACGTC.

The rearrangement links TRBV27 to TRBJ2-1; maybe TRBD2 (5 bases). This CDR3 is built from 12 residues. Germline lookup yields CDR1 MNHEY and CDR2 SMNVEV (reference sequence). V was trimmed by 1 base and J by 10 bases, leaving 8 bases between them. The DNA for the CDR3 is TGTGCCAGCAGTTTATTGGGGAGAGAGCAGTTCTTC. It specifies CASSLLGREQFF.

Worth noting for this clone: An end of the junction differs from the germline gene, which may be a read error. This same CDR3 is encoded by further DNA sequences in the sample. The rearrangement links TRBV18 to TRBJ2-1; 10 nucleotides agree with TRBD1. CDR1 is KGHSH, CDR2 LQKENI, per germline. CDR3 length equals 16 residues. This CDR3 reads CASSPLDRGPYNEQFF. CDR3 nucleotides: TGTGCCAGCTCGCCACTAGACAGGGGGCCCTACAATGAGCAGTTCTTC.

The rearrangement joins TRBV5-1 to TRBJ2-1; a weak D match, TRBD2 (6 bases). The CDR3 totals 14 residues. V was pared by 2 bases and J by 6 bases, with 12 bases between. Germline V lookup: CDR1 SGHRS, CDR2 YFSETQ. CDR3 sequence (DNA): TGCGCCAGCAGCTTCGGCGGGGCCCCCAATGAGCAGTTCTTC. As protein: CASSFGGAPNEQFF.

The rearrangement uses TRBV7-9 and TRBJ1-1; tentatively, D is TRBD1 (5 bases). CDR3 length equals 16 residues. Deletions cut 5 bases from V and 5 bases from J, with 21 bases between. Germline V CDR1 and CDR2: SEHNR, FQNEAQ (reference sequence). Written as DNA, the CDR3 is TGTGCCAGCAGCGGCCGGGCTGGTAGGGGCCGGACTGAAGCTTTCTTT. This gives the protein CASSGRAGRGRTEAFF.

The chain employs TRBV30 and TRBJ2-7; D may be TRBD1 (6 bases). Germline CDR1 GTSNPN, CDR2 SVGIG (reference sequence). This CDR3 has 10 residues. CDR3 loop: CATGRAEQYF. CDR3 in DNA: TGTGCGACAGGACGGGCCGAGCAGTACTTC.

V usage is TRBV7-6 and J usage is TRBJ2-5, with 9 positions matching TRBD1. The CDR3 is 15 amino acids. V trimming: 0 bases; J trimming: 5 bases; junction bases outside the gene matches: 4. Per germline, CDR1 SGHVS and CDR2 FNYEAQ. The CDR3 bases are TGTGCCAGCAGCTTAGCGCTGACAGGGGGGGAGACCCAGTACTTC. Its translation: CASSLALTGGETQYF.

The rearrangement uses TRBV5-1 and TRBJ2-1; 11 bases match TRBD2. Germline V gives CDR1 SGHRS, CDR2 YFSETQ. The V and J ends lost 5 bases and 3 bases, in that order; junction bases with no gene match: 1. The length of the CDR3 is 14 residues. CDR3 in DNA: TGCGCCAGCAGGACTAGCGGGAACTACAATGAGCAGTTCTTC. Translated, it gives CASRTSGNYNEQFF.

V usage is TRBV11-3 and J usage is TRBJ2-1; D not resolved. Looked up from germline, CDR1 is SGHNT and CDR2 is YENEEA. V dropped 5 bases and J dropped 7 bases, with 12 bases sitting between them. CDR3 size: 13 residues. The CDR3 loop is CASSGQPLNEQFF. The DNA for the CDR3 is TGTGCCAGCAGCGGGCAGCCTCTAAATGAGCAGTTCTTC.

The V gene is TRBV6-1, the J gene TRBJ1-1, with D possibly TRBD1 on 5 matching bases. Germline values: CDR1 MNHNS, CDR2 SASEGT. The CDR3 consists of 14 residues. Trimming left V 1 base short and J 0 bases short, with 6 bases between. CDR3 sequence: CASSEGQLNTEAFF. The CDR3 DNA is TGTGCCAGCAGTGAAGGACAGCTGAACACTGAAGCTTTCTTT.

The chain employs TRBV19 and TRBJ2-1; D is ambiguous. This CDR3 has 18 amino acids. V was cut by 4 bases and J by 0 bases, with 19 bases left in between. Per the germline V gene, CDR1 is LNHDA and CDR2 is SQIVND (reference sequence). The CDR3, as DNA: TGTGCCAGTAGTAGGGGTTTTATTAGCCTGAGCTCCTACAATGAGCAGTTCTTC. Its translation is CASSRGFISLSSYNEQFF.

The genes are TRBV18 and TRBJ2-3; 7 bases are a match to TRBD1. CDR1 is KGHSH and CDR2 is LQKENI in the germline V gene. The CDR3 runs to 15 residues. V lost 3 bases to trimming and J lost 5 bases; unmatched junction nucleotides: 8. Written as DNA, the CDR3 is TGTGCCAGCTCACCCCGGGGACAGCAGGGAGATACGCAGTATTTT. This gives the protein CASSPRGQQGDTQYF.

This CDR3 reads CASSPFGRNTIYF. The DNA of the CDR3 is TGTGCCAGCAGTCCCTTTGGCAGAAACACCATATATTTT. The chain links TRBV28 to TRBJ1-3, with no clear D. V lost 5 bases and J lost 5, with 10 bases in between. In germline, CDR1 is MDHEN, CDR2 SYDVKM. The CDR3 runs 13 residues.

The gene calls are TRBV9 and TRBJ2-3, with 9 bases fitting TRBD2. Trimming cost V 0 bases and J 5 bases; bases outside gene matches: 10. The CDR3 loop spans 17 amino acids. Germline values: CDR1 SGDLS, CDR2 YYNGEE. The CDR3 coding sequence is TGTGCCAGCAGCGTAGCTACCTCAGGGACTAGCCAAGATACGCAGTATTTT. Encoded protein: CASSVATSGTSQDTQYF.

The V call is TRBV29-1, the J call TRBJ2-3; a weak D match, TRBD1 (5 bases). V lost 5 bases and J 6 bases, leaving 9 bases between the germline ends. This CDR3 region has 11 residues. The germline CDR1 and CDR2 sequences are SQVTM and ANQGSEA. In nucleotides, the CDR3 is TGCAGCGTTTCGACAGCGGATACGCAGTATTTT. Its protein product is CSVSTADTQYF.

J is TRBJ1-4 and V is TRBV5-1; a possible D gene is TRBD1 (6 bases). The CDR3 consists of 14 residues. The germline V gene has CDR1 SGHRS and CDR2 YFSETQ. V lost 0 bases, J lost 6 bases, and 9 bases lay in between. CDR3 sequence (DNA): TGCGCCAGCAGCTTGGGAGGGGGTGATGAAAAACTGTTTTTT. Encoded protein: CASSLGGGDEKLFF.

This clone was seen only a few times. The J gene is TRBJ2-6, the V gene TRBV7-2; D gene uncertain. The ends were cut back, 4 bases at V and 0 bases at J, with 7 bases in the middle. From germline, CDR1 is SGHTA and CDR2 FQGNSA. The CDR3 loop spans 15 amino acids. CDR3 sequence reads: CASSSQISGANVLTF. CDR3 bases: TGTGCCAGCAGCTCCCAGATCTCTGGGGCCAACGTCCTGACTTTC.

J is TRBJ2-5 and V is TRBV5-4, with D maybe TRBD1 (7 bases). Germline V gene lookup returns CDR1 SGHNT and CDR2 YYREEE (reference sequence). V was cut by 5 bases and J by 5 bases, with 13 bases left in between. The CDR3 consists of 13 residues. In nucleotides, the CDR3 is TGTGCCAGCAGTCAGGGGGGTGGGGAGACCCAGTACTTC. The encoded protein is CASSQGGGETQYF.

The genes are TRBV6-5 and TRBJ1-5; maybe TRBD1 (6 bases). The CDR3 has 15 amino acids. Germline CDR1 is MNHEY and CDR2 is SVGAGI. V lost 3 bases and J 4 bases, leaving 13 bases between the germline ends. The CDR3 loop is CASSYSRQENQPQHF. CDR3 DNA: TGTGCCAGCAGTTATAGTCGACAGGAGAATCAGCCCCAGCATTTT.

The chain combines TRBV5-4 with TRBJ2-5; possible D gene TRBD1, 6 bases. CDR1 and CDR2 from the germline V gene are SGHNT and YYREEE (reference sequence). Trimming cost V 2 bases and J 6 bases, with 17 bases left between them. The CDR3 loop spans 15 amino acids. The CDR3 region has the DNA TGTGCCAGCAGCTTCCCAGGGGAAGACAGACAGACCCAGTACTTC. Its translation: CASSFPGEDRQTQYF. The variable domain in full, completed from reference TRBV5-4 and TRBJ2-5, reads ETGVTQSPTHLIKTRGQQVTLRCSSQSGHNTVSWYQQALGQGPQFIFQYYREEENGRGNFPPRFSGLQFPNYSSELNVNALELDDSALYLCASSFPGEDRQTQYFGPGTRLLVL.

The genes are TRBV6-1 and TRBJ1-2; D is ambiguous. The CDR3 is 16 amino acids. Trimming pared 3 bases from V and 6 bases from J, leaving 20 bases between. Germline CDR1 reads MNHNS; CDR2 reads SASEGT. The CDR3 DNA sequence: TGTGCCAGCAGTGAGGCCCCGGGGAGGGAGTACAATGGCTACACCTTC. Encoded protein: CASSEAPGREYNGYTF.